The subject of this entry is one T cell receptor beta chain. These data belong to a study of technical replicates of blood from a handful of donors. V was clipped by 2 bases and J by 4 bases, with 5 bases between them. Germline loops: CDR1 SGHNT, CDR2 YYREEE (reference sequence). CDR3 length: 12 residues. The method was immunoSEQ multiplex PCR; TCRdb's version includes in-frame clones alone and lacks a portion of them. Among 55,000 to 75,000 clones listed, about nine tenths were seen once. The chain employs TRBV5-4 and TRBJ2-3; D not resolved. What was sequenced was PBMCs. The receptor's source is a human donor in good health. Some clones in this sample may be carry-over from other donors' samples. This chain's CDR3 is CASSFRPDTQYF. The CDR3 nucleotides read TGTGCCAGCAGCTTCAGGCCAGATACGCAGTATTTT. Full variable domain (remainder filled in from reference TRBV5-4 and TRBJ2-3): ETGVTQSPTHLIKTRGQQVTLRCSSQSGHNTVSWYQQALGQGPQFIFQYYREEENGRGNFPPRFSGLQFPNYSSELNVNALELDDSALYLCASSFRPDTQYFGPGTRLTVL.